This TCR beta chain was captured in a study of blood T cell repertoires in COVID-19. Per the authors' pipeline: Reference gene primer amplification in the assay estimated nucleated cell counts. The protocol was immunoSEQ multiplex PCR, while the TCRdb copy is restricted to in-frame clones and leaves out a portion. Clonal size and the V and J genes are those of that table, whereas D and trimming came from the DNA. The table has approximately 440,000 clones, around 90% seen once. The V end was cut by 3 bases, the J end by 6 bases, with 21 bases between. The germline V gene encodes CDR1 SQVTM and CDR2 ANQGSEA. CDR3 length equals 16 residues.

The receptor was derived from a woman under 30 who had recovered from COVID-19. V and J are TRBV29-1 and TRBJ1-5, with D tentatively TRBD1 (6 bases). Sequenced: PBMCs or T cells enriched from blood (not recorded which). The CDR3 loop reads CSVDWGHRASGQPQHF. The CDR3 DNA sequence: TGCAGCGTTGATTGGGGGCACAGGGCCTCCGGTCAGCCCCAGCATTTT.